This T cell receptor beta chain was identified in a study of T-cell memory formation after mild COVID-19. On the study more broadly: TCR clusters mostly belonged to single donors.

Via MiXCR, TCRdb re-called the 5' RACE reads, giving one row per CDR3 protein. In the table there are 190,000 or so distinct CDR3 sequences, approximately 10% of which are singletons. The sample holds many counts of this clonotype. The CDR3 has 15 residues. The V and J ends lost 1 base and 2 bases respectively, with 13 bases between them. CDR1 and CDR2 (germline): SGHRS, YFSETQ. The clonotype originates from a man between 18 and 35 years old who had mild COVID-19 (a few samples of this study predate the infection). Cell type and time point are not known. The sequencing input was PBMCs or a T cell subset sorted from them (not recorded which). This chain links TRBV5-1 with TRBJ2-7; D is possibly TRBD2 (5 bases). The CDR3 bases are TGCGCCAGCAGCTTGCGGGGTATAGAGGCCTACGAGCAGTACTTC. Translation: CASSLRGIEAYEQYF.